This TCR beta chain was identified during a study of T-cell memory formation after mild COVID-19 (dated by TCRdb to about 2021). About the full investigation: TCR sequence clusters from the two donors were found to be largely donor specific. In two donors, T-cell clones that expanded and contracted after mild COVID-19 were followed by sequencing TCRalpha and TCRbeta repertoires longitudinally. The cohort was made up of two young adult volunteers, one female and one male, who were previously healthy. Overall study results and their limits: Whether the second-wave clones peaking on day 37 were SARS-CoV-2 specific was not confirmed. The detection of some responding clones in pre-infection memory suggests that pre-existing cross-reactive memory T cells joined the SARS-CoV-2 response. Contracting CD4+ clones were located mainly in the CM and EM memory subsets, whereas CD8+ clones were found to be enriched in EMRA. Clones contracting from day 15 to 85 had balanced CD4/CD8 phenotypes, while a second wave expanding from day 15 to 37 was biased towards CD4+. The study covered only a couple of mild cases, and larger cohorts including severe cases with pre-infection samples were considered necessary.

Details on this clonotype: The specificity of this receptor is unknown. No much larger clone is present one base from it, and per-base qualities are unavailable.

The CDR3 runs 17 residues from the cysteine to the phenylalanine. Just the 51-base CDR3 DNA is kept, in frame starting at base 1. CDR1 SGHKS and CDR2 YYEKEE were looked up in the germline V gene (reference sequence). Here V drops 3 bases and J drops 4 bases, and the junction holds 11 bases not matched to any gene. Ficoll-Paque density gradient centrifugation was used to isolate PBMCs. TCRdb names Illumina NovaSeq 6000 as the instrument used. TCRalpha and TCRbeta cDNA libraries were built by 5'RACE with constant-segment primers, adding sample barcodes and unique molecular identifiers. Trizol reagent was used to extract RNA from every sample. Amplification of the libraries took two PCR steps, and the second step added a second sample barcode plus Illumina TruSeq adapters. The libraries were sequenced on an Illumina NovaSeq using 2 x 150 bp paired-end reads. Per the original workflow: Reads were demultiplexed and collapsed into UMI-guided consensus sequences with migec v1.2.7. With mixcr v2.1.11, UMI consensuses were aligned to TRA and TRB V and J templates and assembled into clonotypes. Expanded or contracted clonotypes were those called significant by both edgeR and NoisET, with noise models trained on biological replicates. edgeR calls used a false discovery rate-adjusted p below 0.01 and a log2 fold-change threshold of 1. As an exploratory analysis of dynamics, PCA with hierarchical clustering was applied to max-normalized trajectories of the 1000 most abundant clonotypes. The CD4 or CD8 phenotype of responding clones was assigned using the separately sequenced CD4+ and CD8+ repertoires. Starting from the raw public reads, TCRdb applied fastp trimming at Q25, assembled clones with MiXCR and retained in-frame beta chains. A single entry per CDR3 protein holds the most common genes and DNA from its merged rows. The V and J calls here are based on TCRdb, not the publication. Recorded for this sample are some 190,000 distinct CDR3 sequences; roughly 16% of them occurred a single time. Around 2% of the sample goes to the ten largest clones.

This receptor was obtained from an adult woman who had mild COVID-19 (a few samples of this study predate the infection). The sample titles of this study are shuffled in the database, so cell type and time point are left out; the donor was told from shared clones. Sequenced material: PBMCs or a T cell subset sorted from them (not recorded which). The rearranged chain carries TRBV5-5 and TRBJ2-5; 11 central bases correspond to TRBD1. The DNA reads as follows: TGTGCCAGCAGCTCCCCCGGACGCGGGACAGGGGGAGAGACCCAGTACTTC. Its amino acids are CASSSPGRGTGGETQYF.